The source of this T cell receptor beta chain is a study of blood T cells in healthy people across ages. With a J-beta primer mix and a sample-barcoded 5' primer, a second PCR ran 7 to 11 cycles. Every individual sample yielded 2.5 million or more paired-end reads (each containing CDR3). From the 5' RACE reads, TCRdb called clonotypes with MiXCR, one entry per CDR3 protein. The sample gives nearly 800,000 distinct CDR3 sequences, around 25% of which show up once; approximately 3.7% is in the top ten. The V segment lost 3 bases and the J segment 4 bases; nucleotides outside the gene matches: 5. Germline assignment: CDR1 KGHSH and CDR2 LQKENI. The CDR3 extends over 15 amino acids. These data are also associated with another study on T cells of mothers and their children.

The sequence came from a boy between 10 and 17 years old in good health. Sequencing was performed on blood. The rearrangement joins TRBV18 to TRBJ1-4, with 7 bases aligning to TRBD1. The CDR3 DNA sequence: TGTGCCAGCTCACCGGGACAGAAGCTTAATGAAAAACTGTTTTTT. As protein: CASSPGQKLNEKLFF.